This TCR beta chain was sequenced during a study of cytomegalovirus exposure and HLA in healthy donors. Primers: 60 Vbeta forward and 13 Jbeta reverse. Assay: immunoSEQ multiplex PCR; the TCRdb copy retains only in-frame clones and omits some. The sample table sets out tens of thousands of clones. Healthy people donating bone marrow made up the donors. The study, taken as a whole, reports: It was reported that the classifier diagnosed cytomegalovirus status with high specificity and sensitivity in both the original and validation cohorts. It was taken for granted in presence/absence analyses that sequencing depth across donors was roughly uniform.

Remarks on this clone: Its antigen is not known.

Sequencing was done on a sample of PBMCs. The origin of this receptor is a woman aged 40 to 55 in good health and CMV-seronegative.

The CDR3 loop reads CASNDRGYSNQPQHF. In DNA, the CDR3 is TGTGCCAGCAACGACAGGGGTTATAGCAATCAGCCCCAGCATTTT. The V and J genes are TRBV7-2 and TRBJ1-5; 8 bases match TRBD1. Germline CDR1 is SGHTA and CDR2 is FQGNSA. The trim removed 7 bases at V and 0 bases at J, leaving 5 bases unmatched. This CDR3 is built from 15 residues.